This entry concerns a single T cell receptor (beta chain). One junction end disagrees with the germline gene, perhaps due to a read error. The data were produced by immunoSEQ multiplex PCR, yet TCRdb's version contains in-frame clones alone and is incomplete. The sample lists tens of thousands of clones, 85% to 95% occurring once. This CDR3 has 14 residues. CDR1 is SNHLY, CDR2 FYNNEI, per germline. This sample is part of a study of T cell changes during pregnancy in multiple sclerosis. The chain is built from TRBV2 and TRBJ1-5; 7 bases are shared with TRBD1. Sample: peripheral blood, taken in the third trimester of pregnancy. The clonotype comes from a female donor in good health, enrolled as a control in a pregnancy study. DNA of the CDR3: TGTGCCAGCAGGGAAGACAGGGTGCGACAGCCCCAGCATTTT. Its protein product is CASREDRVRQPQHF.